A selection of T cell receptor beta chains follows, all from one sample in a study of circulating CD8 cells and anti-PD-1 response in melanoma. TCRdb fed the reads into MiXCR, producing one record per CDR3 protein. This table has about 1,800 distinct CDR3 sequences, approximately 7% appearing once. Sequenced here: CD8+ T cells from PBMCs, sampled at baseline or after one month of anti-PD-1 therapy (not recorded which). These receptors all come from a human donor with melanoma. Each CDR3 is given with its conserved first and last residue. A D gene is named only where the DNA matches it firmly. The size entry is marked missing in some rows and otherwise reads once, few, many or a size class.

TRBV5-5	TRBJ1-1	large	NA	TGTGCCAGCAGGTTGTCAAGGATCCGAGCGAACACTGAAGCTTTCTTT	CASRLSRIRANTEAFF
TRBV20-1	TRBJ2-2	medium-sized	NA	TGCAGTGCTAGAGATCAAGGTGGCCGTTCCACCGGGGAGCTGTTTTTT	CSARDQGGRSTGELFF
TRBV27	TRBJ2-1	medium-sized	NA	TGTGCCAGCAGTTTAGGCCGCAGGGGAAATGAGCAGTTCTTC	CASSLGRRGNEQFF
TRBV19	TRBJ2-3	large	TRBD2	TGTGCCAGTAGTATCCGGGACTACGGAAGGGATACGCAGTATTTT	CASSIRDYGRDTQYF
TRBV19	TRBJ2-1	NA	NA	TGTGCCAGTAGTATTAAACAGAACAATGAGCAGTTCTTC	CASSIKQNNEQFF
TRBV20-1	TRBJ2-2	medium-sized	NA	TGCAGTGCCACCGGGACATCGAACACCGGGGAGCTGTTTTTT	CSATGTSNTGELFF
TRBV19	TRBJ2-1	medium-sized	NA	TGTGCCAGTGATCATCACAGGGCCGGGGGTGGCAATTCCTACAATGAGCAGTTCTTC	CASDHHRAGGGNSYNEQFF
TRBV15	TRBJ2-7	medium-sized	TRBD2	TGTGCCACCGGGGGGGTTTTCGAGCAGTACTTC	CATGGVFEQYF
TRBV2	TRBJ2-2	large	NA	TGTGCCAGCATAGAAAGGGTCCCCGGGGAGCTGTTTTTT	CASIERVPGELFF
TRBV27	TRBJ2-7	large	NA	TGTGCCAGCAGTCCCTCCGACAGTGGGCGTTACGAGCAGTACTTC	CASSPSDSGRYEQYF
TRBV28	TRBJ1-1	large	NA	TGTGCCAGCAGTTTAGAGGTCAGGCTGAACACTGAAGCTTTCTTT	CASSLEVRLNTEAFF
TRBV25-1	TRBJ1-2	large	NA	TGTGCCAGCAGTGATCAGGGCGATGGCTACACCTTC	CASSDQGDGYTF
TRBV29-1	TRBJ2-3	medium-sized	TRBD1	TGCAGCGTTGAATATCCCGACAGGGGATTGGATACGCAGTATTTT	CSVEYPDRGLDTQYF
TRBV28	TRBJ2-1	few	NA	TGTGCCAGCAGTTTGGACAGCCTCGATGATGAGCAGTTCTTC	CASSLDSLDDEQFF
TRBV7-9	TRBJ2-7	few	NA	TGTGCCAGCAGCCTGGACGACTACGAGCAGTACTTC	CASSLDDYEQYF
TRBV28	TRBJ1-1	medium-sized	NA	TGTGCCAGCATCCGGGTAACGAACACTGAAGCTTTCTTT	CASIRVTNTEAFF
TRBV28	TRBJ2-1	large	NA	TGTGCCAGCAGTTTGACGTTGGTATTTTACAATGAGCAGTTCTTC	CASSLTLVFYNEQFF
TRBV19	TRBJ2-1	large	TRBD1	TGTGCCAGTAGTGACAGGGGGACCTACAATGAGCAGTTCTTC	CASSDRGTYNEQFF
TRBV28	TRBJ2-2	medium-sized	TRBD2	TGTGCCAGCCAGGGACTAGCGTCACCGAACACCGGGGAGCTGTTTTTT	CASQGLASPNTGELFF